The entry below describes one T cell receptor (beta chain). The source of the sample is a study of blood T cell repertoires in COVID-19. Study background: The United States, Italy and Spain were the sources of the acute and convalescent COVID-19 samples. T cells, B-cell-depleted T cells, or PBMCs provided the cDNA or gDNA that served as material.

CDR1 and CDR2 from the germline V gene are MNHNS and SASEGT. V lost 4 bases, J lost 1 base, and 6 bases stayed unmatched. The CDR3 is made up of 18 amino acids. The authors' processing: Reference gene primer amplification gave estimated nucleated cell counts. The protocol was immunoSEQ multiplex PCR, while the TCRdb copy is restricted to in-frame clones and leaves out a portion. The DNA was the basis for D and trimming; V, J and clone size are from that table. There are roughly 67,000 clones in the sample; 65% to 90% occur only once, and over 5% lies in the top ten. The TCR sequence derives from a woman aged 55-69 years with acute or convalescent COVID-19. V usage is TRBV6-1 and J usage is TRBJ2-2; 13 positions match TRBD2. Sequencing was performed on peripheral blood. CDR3 sequence reads: CASSGLAGGVVNTGELFF. The DNA for the CDR3 is TGTGCCAGCAGTGGACTAGCGGGGGGCGTCGTGAACACCGGGGAGCTGTTTTTT.